In this sample, the clone carrying this TCR beta chain turned up a few times. These data come from a study of CD8 T cells in ankylosing spondylitis. TCRdb re-analysed the 5' RACE reads in MiXCR, keeping a single row per CDR3 protein. Counted here are a few hundred thousand distinct CDR3 sequences, more than 15% occurring once; the ten biggest clones make up roughly 34%. Deletions cut 6 bases from V and 4 bases from J, with 18 bases between. CDR1 is MNHNS and CDR2 is SASEGT in the germline V gene. The CDR3 length is 15 residues. Sequencing was done on a sample of blood, either unsorted or a sorted T cell fraction (not recorded which). This chain joins TRBV6-1 and TRBJ2-5; D may be TRBD2 (5 bases). The sequence derives from a male donor with ankylosing spondylitis or in good health (not recorded which). The CDR3 DNA reads TGTGCCAGCAGCCCCCAAGAAGAGGGTTCAGAGACCCAGTACTTC. This sequence encodes CASSPQEEGSETQYF.